One and the same sample provided the 2 T cell receptor beta chains below, sequenced in a study of blood T cell repertoires in COVID-19. Libraries were prepared by immunoSEQ multiplex PCR; TCRdb keeps only in-frame clonotypes and omits some of them. This table has 150,000 to 170,000 clones, roughly four fifths appearing once. The source material was peripheral blood. The origin of the receptors is an elderly man with acute or convalescent COVID-19.

This chain connects TRBV3-1 (or the pseudogene TRBV3-2) to TRBJ2-5; D is uncertain. There are 15 residues in the CDR3. V lost 1 base and J lost 2, with 11 bases in between. Per germline, CDR1 LGHDT and CDR2 YNNKEL (reference sequence). The CDR3 bases are TGTGCCAGCAGCCAAGCACCTGGGCAGCAAGAGACCCAGTACTTC. This gives the protein CASSQAPGQQETQYF.

This sequence joins TRBV18 and TRBJ2-1; 7 nucleotides match TRBD1. The junction had 9 bases not matched to a gene; V was cut back by 6 bases and J by 7 bases. This CDR3 region has 14 residues. CDR1 and CDR2 (germline): KGHSH, LQKENI. CDR3 sequence: CASSIRDSWNEQFF. The CDR3 DNA reads TGTGCCAGCTCCATCCGGGACAGTTGGAATGAGCAGTTCTTC.